Given below is one TCR beta chain in context. These data belong to a study of control samples from healthy donors and cancer patients. Germline V gene data show CDR1 as LNHDA and CDR2 as SQIVND (reference sequence). The ends were cut back, 1 base at V and 2 bases at J, with 6 bases in the middle. The CDR3 has 14 residues. The table came from immunoSEQ multiplex PCR; TCRdb's copy has only in-frame clones and leaves some out. The data contain about 190,000 clones, 91% of them singletons. The chain carries TRBV19 and TRBJ1-5, with no clear D. The TCR comes from a man aged 25-45 years in good health. The sample consisted of blood. For the CDR3, the DNA is TGTGCCAGTAGTATAGCGGACGGCAATCAGCCCCAGCATTTT. Encoded protein: CASSIADGNQPQHF. Full variable domain (outside the CDR3, taken from reference TRBV19 and TRBJ1-5): DGGITQSPKYLFRKEGQNVTLSCEQNLNHDAMYWYRQDPGQGLRLIYYSQIVNDFQKGDIAEGYSVSREKKESFPLTVTSAQKNPTAFYLCASSIADGNQPQHFGDGTRLSIL.